This T cell receptor (beta chain) was found in a study of post-analysis software for immune sequencing data. The authors incorporated unique molecular identifiers into the TCR beta cDNA libraries. Input populations of roughly 1 to 11 million T cells gave rise to 500,000 to 600,000 cDNA molecules. A single record per CDR3 protein comes from TCRdb applying MiXCR to the PCR reads. The table lists hundreds of thousands of distinct CDR3 sequences, 25% to 30% of them singletons. This CDR3 has 18 amino acids. Germline-derived CDR1 and CDR2 are MGHRA and YSYEKL. V dropped 0 bases and J dropped 5 bases, with 20 bases sitting between them. Details on this clonotype: What it recognizes is unknown.

Study-level findings and limits: TRBV segments more frequent in patients than in controls numbered a few and included TRBV5-6, TRBV5-1 and TRBV20-1.

Sample: blood. The sequence was collected from a girl between 5 and 17 years old with multiple sclerosis. The V and J genes are TRBV4-1 and TRBJ1-5; D perhaps matches TRBD1 (6 bases). The CDR3, as DNA: TGCGCCAGCAGCCAAGAGATTCAGGGGCTGTCATTCGATCAGCCCCAGCATTTT. Translated: CASSQEIQGLSFDQPQHF.